Sequencing of this T cell receptor beta chain was carried out in a study of T cell responses to AZD1222 COVID-19 vaccine. CDR1 SGHRS and CDR2 YFSETQ come from the germline V gene. The ends were cut back, 6 bases at V and 4 bases at J, with 25 bases in the middle. This CDR3 contains 17 residues. Measured with immunoSEQ multiplex PCR; TCRdb has only the in-frame clones, and not every one. The data show under 75,000 clones, with 75% to 90% seen just once and around 21% held by the top ten. This TCR derives from an adult in good health. The V gene is TRBV5-1, the J gene TRBJ1-2; D not resolved. The sample here was peripheral blood, taken on day 0 of AZD1222 vaccination. The CDR3 region has the DNA TGCGCCAGCATGAGGTCCCCAACGAGGGCCCCCTCCTATGGCTACACCTTC. This codes for CASMRSPTRAPSYGYTF.